This T cell receptor beta chain was identified during a study of vaccination and CD4 T cells after COVID-19. Oncomine TCR Beta short-read sequencing was applied to DNA from cultured CD4+ T cells. Extraction of genomic DNA was performed on cultured CD4+ T cells. TCRdb redid the calling of the PCR reads with MiXCR, one entry per CDR3 protein. The sample includes about 10,000 distinct CDR3 sequences, about 35% seen only once; the top ten take roughly 15%. Treatment given: roughly nine-day PBMC culture with coronavirus spike peptide pools or control peptides (ViraFEST assay). Samples of CD4+ T cells were obtained from the unexposed donor before the COVID-19 pandemic (2011-2018). ViraFEST used peptide pools to expand antigen-specific T cells, then sequenced TCRs. Regarding this clonotype: Its antigen remains unidentified.

Sequenced input: CD4+ T cells from blood, cultured in vitro. This receptor was obtained from a human donor in good health.

The CDR3 DNA reads as TGTGCCAGCAGTTACGGGCAGCCGAACCTCTCCGAGCAGTACTTC. The encoded protein is CASSYGQPNLSEQYF. V gene TRBV6-5 combines with J gene TRBJ2-7; D unclear. Germline V lookup: CDR1 MNHEY, CDR2 SVGAGI. The germline V and J ends were trimmed by 2 bases and 6 bases, with 17 bases remaining between them. The CDR3 has 15 amino acids.